The present T cell receptor (beta chain) was sequenced within a study of shared clonotypes between healthy human individuals. This table comes from immunoSEQ multiplex PCR, and its TCRdb copy is limited to in-frame clones, with some not included. This sample has millions of clones, with about 95% found just once. Naivety among CD8 cells was defined by CD45RO negativity and positive CCR7 selection, thereby excluding terminally differentiated effector memory CD45RA+ cells. Study-wide results and caveats: Generation probabilities were higher for clonotypes shared across all four sorted-subset donors than for unshared ones.

About this clone: The antigen is undetermined.

Between the trimmed V and J ends, which lost 1 base and 2 bases, there was a span of 6 bases. Looked up from germline, CDR1 is PRHDT and CDR2 is FYEKMQ (reference sequence). The CDR3 is 13 amino acids. This sequence was found in a man aged 18-30 years in good health. Sequencing used naive CD8+ T cells sorted from blood. The chain carries TRBV13 and TRBJ2-7, with D possibly being TRBD1 (5 bases). The CDR3, as DNA: TGTGCCAGCAGCTTAGAACAGGCCTACGAGCAGTACTTC. It specifies CASSLEQAYEQYF.